The present T cell receptor (beta chain) was sequenced within a study of neurological immune-mediated disorders. V lost 4 bases and J lost 6, with 13 bases in between. Germline lookup yields CDR1 LGHDT and CDR2 YNNKEL (reference sequence). The CDR3 extends over 14 amino acids. From the 5' RACE reads, TCRdb called clonotypes with MiXCR, one entry per CDR3 protein. The table lists about 53,000 distinct CDR3 sequences, 3% to 4.5% of them singletons. This clonotype was counted at least ten times. The sequencing sample was made of PBMCs. This sequence joins TRBV3-1 and TRBJ1-5; D perhaps matches TRBD1 (6 bases). This clonotype was sampled from a woman aged 30 to 39 with multiple sclerosis. CDR3 sequence: CASSPTNRVQPQHF. DNA for the CDR3: TGTGCCAGCAGCCCCACTAACAGGGTTCAGCCCCAGCATTTT.